The 2 T cell receptor beta chains given below trace back to one sample, sequenced in a study of T cell responses to AZD1222 COVID-19 vaccine. Here immunoSEQ multiplex PCR was the method, and the copy in TCRdb shows in-frame clones only, minus some. This sample has some 150,000 clones; about 95% occur once, and the top ten carry roughly 1.2%. The sequencing here drew on peripheral blood, taken on day 0 of AZD1222 vaccination. Receptors were obtained from an adult in good health.

The V gene is TRBV6-5, the J gene TRBJ2-1; D could derive from TRBD1 or TRBD2 (5 bases each). The V gene's germline CDR1 is MNHEY and CDR2 SVGAGI. The V gene lost 4 bases and the J gene lost 12 bases, with 16 bases spanning the gap. CDR3 size: 13 residues. The chain's CDR3 is CASSSRDPRVQFF. Here the CDR3 DNA reads TGTGCCAGCAGTTCGAGGGACCCACGGGTGCAGTTCTTC.

This sequence joins TRBV9 and TRBJ2-2; D remains unclear. Trimming took 0 bases from V and 5 from J, leaving 14 bases between them. Germline V gene sequence: CDR1 SGDLS, CDR2 YYNGEE. The CDR3 is made up of 16 amino acids. The CDR3 here is CASSVVSYPGTGELFF. The CDR3 nucleotides read TGTGCCAGCAGCGTAGTAAGTTACCCCGGGACCGGGGAGCTGTTTTTT.